This T cell receptor beta chain was identified in a study of a mutant IDH1 vaccine in newly diagnosed glioma. CDR3 size: 16 residues. Deletions cut 1 base from V and 5 bases from J, with 15 bases between. Germline V gives CDR1 MDHEN, CDR2 SYDVKM. About this clone: The antigen is undetermined.

Time point denoted: week 23, last vaccination. One vaccine dose held 300 ug of mutant IDH1 20-mer peptide and came with topical imiquimod. Using immunoSEQ multiplex PCR, the repertoire was profiled, and TCRdb retains in-frame clones only, with some absent. The sample carries some 70,000 clones, 75% to 90% recorded once. The sequencing used PBMCs, collected from a glioma patient whose treatment included an IDH1 peptide vaccine. This receptor was obtained from a man aged 18 to 29 with glioma. This chain links TRBV28 with TRBJ1-5; D ambiguous. Here the CDR3 reads CASSLFIRRGDQPQHF. CDR3 nucleotide sequence: TGTGCCAGCAGTTTATTTATTCGACGGGGAGATCAGCCCCAGCATTTT.